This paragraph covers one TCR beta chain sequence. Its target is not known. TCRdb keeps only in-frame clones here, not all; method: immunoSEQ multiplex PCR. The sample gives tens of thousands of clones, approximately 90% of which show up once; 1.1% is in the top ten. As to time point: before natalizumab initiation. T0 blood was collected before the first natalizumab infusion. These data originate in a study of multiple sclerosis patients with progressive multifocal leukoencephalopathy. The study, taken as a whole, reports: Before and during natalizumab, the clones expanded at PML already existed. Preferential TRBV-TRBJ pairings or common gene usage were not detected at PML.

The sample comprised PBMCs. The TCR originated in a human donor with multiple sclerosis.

CDR3 region: CASSPTGASTDTQYF. CDR3 bases: TGTGCCAGCTCACCAACGGGTGCTAGCACAGATACGCAGTATTTT. This chain links TRBV18 with TRBJ2-3; D gene ambiguous. The CDR3 is 15 amino acids. Trimming stripped 2 bases from V and 0 bases from J, with 9 bases between. Germline V gene sequence: CDR1 KGHSH, CDR2 LQKENI.